The 28 T cell receptor beta chains listed next were all sequenced from one sample in a study of T-cell memory formation after mild COVID-19. TCRdb recomputed calls from the 5' RACE reads with MiXCR, one row per CDR3 protein. Counted here are roughly 160,000 distinct CDR3 sequences, 11% occurring once; the ten biggest clones make up 3.8%. Sequencing was done on a sample of PBMCs or a T cell subset sorted from them (not recorded which). The source is a man aged 18 to 30 who had mild COVID-19 (a few samples of this study predate the infection). Cell type and time point are not known.

The rearrangement links TRBV5-1 to TRBJ1-5, with D unclear. The CDR3 is made up of 13 amino acids. Trimming stripped 4 bases from V and 5 bases from J, with 10 bases between. CDR1 is SGHRS, CDR2 YFSETQ, per germline. In DNA, the CDR3 is TGCGCCAGCAGCCCCGGCCCCGATCAGCCCCAGCATTTT. Residues: CASSPGPDQPQHF.

A few counts support this clonotype. The rearrangement uses TRBV6-5 and TRBJ1-1, with 10 nucleotides matching TRBD1. There are 14 residues in the CDR3. With 6 bases clipped from V and 4 bases from J, the junction kept 5 bases outside the gene matches. Germline assignment: CDR1 MNHEY and CDR2 SVGAGI. In DNA, the CDR3 is TGTGCCAGCAGCCCGGACAGGGGGGGCACTGAAGCTTTCTTT. This sequence encodes CASSPDRGGTEAFF.

The V gene is TRBV7-6, the J gene TRBJ1-1; a possible D gene is TRBD1 (6 bases). V was trimmed by 1 base and J by 3 bases, leaving 15 bases between them. CDR1 and CDR2 (germline): SGHVS, FNYEAQ. The CDR3 extends over 16 amino acids. This CDR3 reads CASSLGASGADTEAFF. The CDR3 nucleotides are TGTGCCAGCAGCTTAGGCGCTTCAGGGGCTGACACTGAAGCTTTCTTT.

A few counts support this clonotype. The chain recombines TRBV30 with TRBJ1-2, with unresolved D. V lost 5 bases and J lost 5, with 9 bases in between. From germline, CDR1 is GTSNPN and CDR2 SVGIG (reference sequence). The CDR3 has 11 residues. Written as DNA, the CDR3 is TGTGCCTGGGACCGGGAGTATGGCTACACCTTC. Amino acids: CAWDREYGYTF.

The CDR3 DNA reads as TGTGCCATCAGGGGACAGGGAGTAGGCGAGCAGTACGTC. Translated: CAIRGQGVGEQYV. V is TRBV10-3 and J is TRBJ2-7, with TRBD1 matching over 9 bases. The CDR3 is 13 amino acids. The V gene end was trimmed by 6 bases and the J gene end by 6 bases; junction bases not matched to a gene: 6. CDR1 is ENHRY, CDR2 SYGVKD, per germline.

This clonotype was observed a handful of times. The chain uses TRBV3-1 and TRBJ1-6, with D uncertain. Germline CDR1 reads LGHDT; CDR2 reads YNNKEL (reference sequence). The CDR3 sequence is 15 residues long. Trimming removed 0 bases from V and 7 bases from J, with 10 bases in between. CDR3 protein: CASSQEQRSNSPLHF. Here the CDR3 DNA reads TGTGCCAGCAGCCAAGAGCAGAGATCGAATTCACCCCTCCACTTT.

This clonotype occurred a few times. This rearrangement joins TRBV2 to TRBJ2-5, with no clear D. Per the germline V gene, CDR1 is SNHLY and CDR2 is FYNNEI. The CDR3 is made up of 12 amino acids. Trimming shortened V by 5 bases and J by 3 bases, and 7 bases separated the two germline ends. The CDR3, as DNA: TGTGCCAGCAGTCCCTCCGAAGAGACCCAGTACTTC. The encoded protein is CASSPSEETQYF.

This chain connects TRBV7-2 to TRBJ2-3, with a tentative D call TRBD2 (7 bases). Deletions cut 5 bases from V and 3 bases from J, with 12 bases between. The CDR3 is 14 residues long. The V gene's germline CDR1 is SGHTA and CDR2 FQGNSA. CDR3 protein: CASSPGGWTDTQYF. In DNA form, the CDR3 reads TGTGCCAGCAGCCCGGGGGGCTGGACAGATACGCAGTATTTT.

The V call is TRBV7-9, the J call TRBJ1-2; 12 positions match TRBD1. Germline CDR1 reads SEHNR; CDR2 reads FQNEAQ (reference sequence). Unmatched junction bases numbered 6, after V lost 5 bases and J lost 2 bases. The CDR3 sequence is 16 residues long. The CDR3: CASSPRDRGRNYGYTF. CDR3 nucleotide sequence: TGTGCCAGCAGCCCGCGGGACAGGGGGCGCAACTATGGCTACACCTTC.

This clonotype showed up just a few times. The chain joins TRBV6-5 to TRBJ2-7; D is uncertain. From germline, CDR1 is MNHEY and CDR2 SVGAGI. CDR3 length: 15 residues. V lost 6 bases and J lost 4, with 19 bases in between. Written as DNA, the CDR3 is TGTGCCAGCAGCCAAGGGCCTCATCTGGGGTACGAGCAGTACGTC. It specifies CASSQGPHLGYEQYV.

This clonotype was detected a few times. The chain carries TRBV24-1 and TRBJ2-2; no reliable D call. Trimming removed 2 bases from V and 7 bases from J, with 7 bases in between. Germline CDR1 is KGHDR and CDR2 is SFDVKD. The CDR3 contains 13 residues. The CDR3, as DNA: TGTGCCACCAGTGATTCTAACTTCGGGGAGCTGTTTTTT. Translation gives CATSDSNFGELFF.

The chain links TRBV11-2 to TRBJ2-5; D not resolved. The V gene's germline CDR1 is SGHAT and CDR2 FQNNGV. The ends were cut back, 5 bases at V and 5 bases at J, with 9 bases in the middle. This CDR3 contains 12 residues. Here the CDR3 DNA reads TGTGCCAGCAGCCCGACGTCGGAGACCCAGTACTTC. It is translated as CASSPTSETQYF.

Ten or more counts support this clonotype. The chain joins TRBV5-1 to TRBJ2-3; 11 nucleotides match TRBD2. From germline, CDR1 is SGHRS and CDR2 YFSETQ. CDR3 size: 17 residues. V shed 1 base and J 2 bases; nucleotides not matched to a gene: 6. The CDR3 reads CASSLLPSGGHTDTQYF. CDR3 in DNA: TGCGCCAGCAGCTTGTTACCTAGCGGGGGGCACACAGATACGCAGTATTTT. Looking up the rest from reference TRBV5-1 and TRBJ2-3 gives the full variable domain: KAGVTQTPRYLIKTRGQQVTLSCSPISGHRSVSWYQQTPGQGLQFLFEYFSETQRNKGNFPGRFSGRQFSNSRSEMNVSTLELGDSALYLCASSLLPSGGHTDTQYFGPGTRLTVL.

In its sample, this clonotype was seen a few times. The J gene is TRBJ2-4, the V gene TRBV28, with a weak D call TRBD2 (6 bases). From germline, CDR1 is MDHEN and CDR2 SYDVKM. Between the trimmed V and J ends, which lost 5 bases and 6 bases, there was a span of 20 bases. This CDR3 contains 16 residues. The CDR3, as DNA: TGTGCCAGCAGTGCCGGTGGGGGGTCCCGGGGAAACATTCAGTACTTC. Residues: CASSAGGGSRGNIQYF.

CDR3: CASTPPGEPRANYGYTF. CDR3 DNA sequence: TGTGCCAGCACCCCCCCGGGGGAGCCAAGAGCTAACTATGGCTACACCTTC. The V and J genes are TRBV28 and TRBJ1-2; the D gene is possibly TRBD1 (5 bases). The CDR3 length is 17 residues. Per the germline V gene, CDR1 is MDHEN and CDR2 is SYDVKM. The V end was cut by 7 bases, the J end by 0 bases, with 21 bases between.

This clonotype came up a few times. The chain joins TRBV5-1 to TRBJ2-1, with TRBD1 matching 8 bases. This CDR3 spans 16 amino acids. V was pared by 1 base and J by 5 bases, with 8 bases of the junction left unmatched. Per germline, CDR1 SGHRS and CDR2 YFSETQ. The CDR3 protein is CASSLIRLGQDNEQFF. The CDR3 nucleotides are TGCGCCAGCAGCTTGATCAGGCTGGGACAGGACAATGAGCAGTTCTTC.

This clonotype was seen a handful of times. This chain uses TRBV4-3 with TRBJ2-1; D possibly corresponds to TRBD2 (6 bases). The CDR3 extends over 13 amino acids. With 4 bases removed from V and 7 bases from J, the gap between germline ends came to 11 bases. Germline V CDR1 and CDR2: LGHNA, YSLEER. As DNA, the CDR3 is TGCGCCAGCAGCCCCTTTAGCGGTAATGAGCAGTTCTTC. Its protein product is CASSPFSGNEQFF.

This clonotype has a handful of counts. The J gene is TRBJ1-5, the V gene TRBV6-2 or TRBV6-3, with 7 positions matching TRBD1. CDR1 and CDR2 from the germline V gene are MNHEY and SVGEGT. With V trimmed by 5 bases and J by 1 base, 5 bases remained unmatched. The CDR3 length is 15 residues. CDR3 sequence: CASSRQGDSNQPQHF. The CDR3, as DNA: TGTGCCAGCAGTCGCCAGGGGGACAGCAATCAGCCCCAGCATTTT.

The chain employs TRBV12-3 or TRBV12-4 and TRBJ2-7; D is unclear. The CDR3 runs to 14 residues. V dropped 6 bases and J dropped 1 base, with 13 bases sitting between them. CDR3 residues: CASSTEYSSYEQYF. In nucleotides, the CDR3 is TGTGCCAGCAGCACTGAGTACAGTTCCTACGAGCAGTACTTC.

CDR3: CASSYSGGPEAFF. The CDR3 DNA reads as TGTGCCAGCAGTTACTCAGGGGGCCCTGAAGCTTTCTTT. This rearrangement joins TRBV6-5 to TRBJ1-1, with 7 bases fitting TRBD1. V dropped 0 bases and J dropped 6; count of bases not matched to a gene: 1. CDR1 is MNHEY and CDR2 is SVGAGI in the germline V gene. The CDR3 totals 13 residues.

This clonotype was recorded a few times. The genes are TRBV20-1 and TRBJ1-2, with 7 bases aligning to TRBD1. The ends lost 6 bases at V and 4 bases at J; junction bases unmatched: 8. This CDR3 region has 13 residues. CDR1 is DFQATT, CDR2 SNEGSKA, per germline (reference sequence). The CDR3 nucleotides are TGCAGTGCCCGTAGGGGGCTCCTCTATGGCTACACCTTC. This codes for CSARRGLLYGYTF.

This clonotype was found many times. The gene calls are TRBV11-2 and TRBJ2-3; a possible D gene is TRBD2 (5 bases). V lost 8 bases and J 6 bases, leaving 12 bases between the germline ends. The CDR3 contains 12 residues. Per the germline V gene, CDR1 is SGHAT and CDR2 is FQNNGV. DNA of the CDR3: TGTGCCAGCTGCTCCGGCGGGGATACGCAGTATTTT. Amino acid sequence: CASCSGGDTQYF.

V and J are TRBV5-1 and TRBJ2-2; weak D call: TRBD2 (7 bases). The V end lost 7 bases, the J end lost 0 bases, and 13 bases lay between the germline ends. The CDR3 length is 15 residues. The V gene's germline CDR1 is SGHRS and CDR2 YFSETQ. CDR3 nucleotide sequence: TGCGCCAGCGTAGTCGGGGGGCCGAACACCGGGGAGCTGTTTTTT. It translates to CASVVGGPNTGELFF. Using reference TRBV5-1 and TRBJ2-2 for the parts outside the CDR3, the full variable domain is KAGVTQTPRYLIKTRGQQVTLSCSPISGHRSVSWYQQTPGQGLQFLFEYFSETQRNKGNFPGRFSGRQFSNSRSEMNVSTLELGDSALYLCASVVGGPNTGELFFGEGSRLTVL.

This clonotype was seen at least ten times. The chain couples TRBV5-1 to TRBJ1-2; D is possibly TRBD1 (5 bases). This CDR3 region has 13 residues. V was pared by 4 bases and J by 8 bases, with 15 bases between. Germline loops: CDR1 SGHRS, CDR2 YFSETQ. Here the CDR3 reads CASSPRGPGGYTF. In nucleotides, the CDR3 is TGCGCCAGCAGCCCGAGGGGTCCCGGAGGCTACACCTTC.

The V and J genes are TRBV12-3 or TRBV12-4 and TRBJ1-5, with D perhaps matching TRBD1 (6 bases). CDR3 size: 14 residues. Between the trimmed V and J ends, which lost 6 bases and 3 bases, there was a span of 12 bases. CDR3 sequence (DNA): TGTGCCAGCAGACCCCAGGGGAACAATCAGCCCCAGCATTTT. Protein: CASRPQGNNQPQHF.

This clonotype was counted between two and nine times. The chain carries TRBV5-6 and TRBJ1-2; D ambiguous. Germline assignment: CDR1 SGHDT and CDR2 YYEEEE. The CDR3 is 11 amino acids. The V end lost 0 bases, the J end lost 7 bases, and 4 bases lay between the germline ends. The chain's CDR3 is CASSLGSGYTF. The CDR3 DNA is TGTGCCAGCAGCTTGGGGTCTGGCTACACCTTC.

The rearrangement joins TRBV9 to TRBJ2-1, with D perhaps given as TRBD1 or TRBD2 (5 bases each). Germline V lookup: CDR1 SGDLS, CDR2 YYNGEE. The CDR3 consists of 15 residues. V shed 0 bases and J shed 7 bases, with 14 bases lying between them. The CDR3 loop is CASSVEVVWGNEQFF. The CDR3 DNA sequence: TGTGCCAGCAGCGTAGAGGTCGTGTGGGGGAATGAGCAGTTCTTC.

The CDR3 DNA reads as TGTGCCAGCAGCTCCCGGGACCCGAGGGAGCCCCAGCATTTT. It yields the protein CASSSRDPREPQHF. The genes are TRBV7-9 and TRBJ1-5, with D maybe TRBD1 (5 bases). The CDR3 totals 14 residues. The V gene lost 4 bases and the J gene lost 8 bases, with 15 bases spanning the gap. CDR1 is SEHNR, CDR2 FQNEAQ, per germline (reference sequence). Full variable domain (remainder filled in from reference TRBV7-9 and TRBJ1-5): DTGVSQNPRHKITKRGQNVTFRCDPISEHNRLYWYRQTLGQGPEFLTYFQNEAQLEKSRLLSDRFSAERPKGSFSTLEIQRTEQGDSAMYLCASSSRDPREPQHFGDGTRLSIL.